The 30 T cell receptor beta chains reported below all come from one sample, sequenced in a study of vaccination and CD4 T cells after COVID-19. Treatment defined: approximately 11-day PBMC culture with coronavirus spike peptide pools or control peptides (ViraFEST assay). The Oncomine TCR Beta short-read assay was applied to DNA of cultured CD4+ T cells. Each CDR3 protein gets one entry after TCRdb re-called the PCR reads with MiXCR. Of about 20,000 distinct CDR3 sequences listed, roughly 50% were seen once; the top ten hold around 8%. Their target antigens are unknown. The sequencing sample was made of CD4+ T cells from blood, cultured in vitro. These receptors were obtained from a human donor who had recovered from COVID-19.

The CDR3 region has the DNA TGTGCCACAGAGGGGGCGATCGACAATGAGCAGTTCTTC. It is translated as CATEGAIDNEQFF. The chain couples TRBV24-1 to TRBJ2-1, with 7 positions matching TRBD1. The trim removed 10 bases at V and 5 bases at J, leaving 7 bases unmatched. Germline loops: CDR1 KGHDR, CDR2 SFDVKD. The CDR3 covers 13 residues.

The J gene is TRBJ1-1, the V gene TRBV30; tentatively, D is TRBD1 (5 bases). The germline CDR1 and CDR2 sequences are GTSNPN and SVGIG (reference sequence). This CDR3 region has 14 residues. The V end was cut by 3 bases, the J end by 4 bases, with 15 bases between. CDR3 protein: CAWREGGHGTEAFF. CDR3 DNA sequence: TGTGCCTGGAGAGAGGGTGGACATGGCACTGAAGCTTTCTTT.

This clonotype was counted between two and nine times. V gene TRBV18 combines with J gene TRBJ1-4; D is unresolved. The CDR3 has 13 amino acids. V was cut by 1 base and J by 7 bases, with 7 bases left in between. Per germline, CDR1 KGHSH and CDR2 LQKENI. Here the CDR3 reads CASSPQGSEKLFF. Written as DNA, the CDR3 is TGTGCCAGCTCACCACAAGGGAGTGAAAAACTGTTTTTT.

This clonotype has more than one count but fewer than ten. The chain joins TRBV3-1 to TRBJ1-6; D gene uncertain. The V end was cut by 1 base, the J end by 2 bases, with 3 bases between. Germline loops: CDR1 LGHDT, CDR2 YNNKEL (reference sequence). The CDR3 loop spans 14 amino acids. The CDR3 nucleotides are TGTGCCAGCAGCCAAGGCCCCTATAATTCACCCCTCCACTTT. It codes for CASSQGPYNSPLHF. Full variable domain (missing parts from reference TRBV3-1 and TRBJ1-6): DTAVSQTPKYLVTQMGNDKSIKCEQNLGHDTMYWYKQDSKKFLKIMFSYNNKELIINETVPNRFSPKSPDKAHLNLHINSLELGDSAVYFCASSQGPYNSPLHFGNGTRLTVT.

The sample holds a few counts of this clonotype. V and J are TRBV12-3 or TRBV12-4 and TRBJ1-2; D gene uncertain. The V gene lost 3 bases and the J gene lost 8 bases, with 13 bases spanning the gap. The CDR3 is 13 amino acids. The CDR3 region is CASSFAEVRGYTF. The CDR3 nucleotides are TGTGCCAGCAGTTTCGCGGAAGTGCGCGGCTACACCTTC.

V gene TRBV24-1 combines with J gene TRBJ2-1; D may correspond to TRBD1 or TRBD2 (6 bases each). The V gene's germline CDR1 is KGHDR and CDR2 SFDVKD. This CDR3 is 13 amino acids long. With 3 bases removed from V and 7 bases from J, the gap between germline ends came to 9 bases. This chain's CDR3 is CATSDQGGNEQFF. In DNA, the CDR3 is TGTGCCACCAGTGATCAAGGGGGGAATGAGCAGTTCTTC.

The V call is TRBV2, the J call TRBJ1-4; perhaps TRBD1 as D (5 bases). From germline, CDR1 is SNHLY and CDR2 FYNNEI. Trimming left V 6 bases short and J 5 bases short, with 10 bases between. The CDR3 is made up of 13 amino acids. CDR3 sequence: CASRAGRNEKLFF. In nucleotides, the CDR3 is TGTGCCAGCAGGGCAGGGAGGAATGAAAAACTGTTTTTT.

In this sample, this clonotype turned up a few times. This chain links TRBV15 with TRBJ1-2; 7 bases are shared with TRBD1. The CDR3 has 16 amino acids. V lost 1 base, J lost 4 bases, and 9 bases stayed unmatched. The V gene's germline CDR1 is LNHNV and CDR2 YYDKDF (reference sequence). As DNA, the CDR3 is TGTGCCACCAGCAGAGGGTTTTTTGGGACAGCCTATGGCTACACCTTC. It codes for CATSRGFFGTAYGYTF.

The chain links TRBV11-3 to TRBJ1-1; TRBD1 agrees at 7 bases. V lost 5 bases and J lost 7; bases outside the gene matches: 4. The germline V gene has CDR1 SGHNT and CDR2 YENEEA. The CDR3 is made up of 12 amino acids. In DNA form, the CDR3 reads TGTGCCAGCAGCACCCGGGACAGTGAAGCTTTCTTT. Translation: CASSTRDSEAFF.

The J gene is TRBJ1-1, the V gene TRBV5-1, with TRBD1 matching over 10 bases. Germline trimming cut 1 base from V and 4 bases from J; bases unmatched to any gene: 7. The CDR3 spans 16 residues. CDR1 is SGHRS, CDR2 YFSETQ, per germline. Here the CDR3 DNA reads TGCGCCAGCAGCTTGACGACAGGGGGCGTAGGCACTGAAGCTTTCTTT. The encoded protein is CASSLTTGGVGTEAFF.

The rearrangement links TRBV5-4 to TRBJ1-6; D may be TRBD1 (5 bases). The CDR3 runs to 14 residues. V shed 4 bases and J shed 9 bases, with 14 bases lying between them. CDR1 is SGHNT and CDR2 is YYREEE in the germline V gene (reference sequence). The CDR3 is CASSPRSGTSPLHF. CDR3 DNA sequence: TGTGCCAGCAGCCCGCGATCGGGGACTTCACCCCTCCACTTT. The full variable domain, completed using reference TRBV5-4 and TRBJ1-6, is ETGVTQSPTHLIKTRGQQVTLRCSSQSGHNTVSWYQQALGQGPQFIFQYYREEENGRGNFPPRFSGLQFPNYSSELNVNALELDDSALYLCASSPRSGTSPLHFGNGTRLTVT.

This sequence joins TRBV5-1 and TRBJ1-1; D unresolved. The CDR3 loop spans 13 amino acids. The germline gives CDR1 SGHRS, CDR2 YFSETQ. V gave up 0 bases and J gave up 4 bases, with 7 bases separating them. The CDR3, as DNA: TGCGCCAGCAGCTTGGGAGCAGGCACTGAAGCTTTCTTT. Amino acid sequence: CASSLGAGTEAFF.

The gene calls are TRBV19 and TRBJ1-6; TRBD1 might be the D (6 bases). Germline V gene lookup returns CDR1 LNHDA and CDR2 SQIVND (reference sequence). This CDR3 spans 14 amino acids. Trimming removed 7 bases from V and 2 bases from J, with 9 bases in between. The CDR3 loop reads CASKPGAYNSPLHF. The CDR3 DNA reads as TGTGCCAGTAAACCAGGGGCCTATAATTCACCCCTCCACTTT. Full variable domain (remainder filled in from reference TRBV19 and TRBJ1-6): DGGITQSPKYLFRKEGQNVTLSCEQNLNHDAMYWYRQDPGQGLRLIYYSQIVNDFQKGDIAEGYSVSREKKESFPLTVTSAQKNPTAFYLCASKPGAYNSPLHFGNGTRLTVT.

The chain joins TRBV20-1 to TRBJ2-3; maybe TRBD2 (5 bases). Germline V gene lookup returns CDR1 DFQATT and CDR2 SNEGSKA (reference sequence). The germline V and J ends were trimmed by 1 base and 1 base, with 6 bases remaining between them. The CDR3 has 13 residues. The CDR3 nucleotides read TGCAGTGCTAGAGGTAGCGGCACAGATACGCAGTATTTT. Its translation is CSARGSGTDTQYF.

V and J are TRBV30 and TRBJ2-7; no clear D gene. Trimming left V 2 bases short and J 0 bases short, with 11 bases between. This CDR3 comprises 14 residues. The germline V gene has CDR1 GTSNPN and CDR2 SVGIG (reference sequence). This chain's CDR3 is CAWSPSTLSYEQYF. CDR3 coding DNA: TGTGCCTGGAGTCCATCGACTCTCTCCTACGAGCAGTACTTC. Using reference TRBV30 and TRBJ2-7 for the parts outside the CDR3, the full variable domain is SQTIHQWPATLVQPVGSPLSLECTVEGTSNPNLYWYRQAAGRGLQLLFYSVGIGQISSEVPQNLSASRPQDRQFILSSKKLLLSDSGFYLCAWSPSTLSYEQYFGPGTRLTVT.

This CDR3 reads CATSDGKNTEAFF. The CDR3 nucleotides are TGTGCCACCAGTGACGGGAAGAACACTGAAGCTTTCTTT. This chain connects TRBV24-1 to TRBJ1-1; D gene unclear. The germline CDR1 and CDR2 sequences are KGHDR and SFDVKD. The CDR3 sequence is 13 residues long. V was cut by 4 bases and J by 1 base, with 6 bases left in between.

This chain connects TRBV19 to TRBJ1-2; D may be TRBD1 (5 bases). This CDR3 comprises 13 residues. V lost 3 bases to trimming and J lost 3 bases, with 8 bases between them. From germline, CDR1 is LNHDA and CDR2 SQIVND (reference sequence). The CDR3 region has the DNA TGTGCCAGTAGTATGGACAAAGACTATGGCTACACCTTC. This sequence encodes CASSMDKDYGYTF.

J is TRBJ1-5 and V is TRBV27; 10 bases agree with TRBD1. The CDR3 is 16 amino acids. Losses at the gene ends were 5 bases for V and 4 bases for J; bases not matched to a gene: 8. Germline-derived CDR1 and CDR2 are MNHEY and SMNVEV (reference sequence). Here the CDR3 DNA reads TGTGCCAGCAGTCCCCAGACAGGGGGCGGTAATCAGCCCCAGCATTTT. This gives the protein CASSPQTGGGNQPQHF.

This clonotype was seen only a few times. This chain connects TRBV5-5 to TRBJ2-7, with TRBD2 matching 9 bases. The germline CDR1 and CDR2 sequences are SGHKS and YYEKEE (reference sequence). The CDR3 runs 15 residues. J was trimmed by 1 base and V by 0 bases; bases with no gene match: 2. In DNA, the CDR3 is TGTGCCAGCAGCTTGGTTCTAGCGGGATCCTACGAGCAGTACTTC. Encoded protein: CASSLVLAGSYEQYF.

This chain links TRBV20-1 with TRBJ2-7; D is perhaps TRBD1 or TRBD2 (5 bases each). Germline values: CDR1 DFQATT, CDR2 SNEGSKA (reference sequence). The V end lost 7 bases, the J end lost 1 base, and 11 bases lay between the germline ends. The CDR3 runs to 12 residues. Here the CDR3 reads CSVSGQSYEQYF. The CDR3 coding sequence is TGCAGTGTGTCGGGGCAATCCTACGAGCAGTACTTC.

The CDR3 reads CSSGQGVEQYF. The CDR3 nucleotides read TGCAGCAGCGGACAGGGGGTCGAGCAGTACTTC. This chain joins TRBV29-1 and TRBJ2-7; 10 bases are shared with TRBD1. The J segment lost 6 bases and the V segment lost 8 bases, leaving 4 bases of the junction unmatched. Germline V lookup: CDR1 SQVTM, CDR2 ANQGSEA. This CDR3 region has 11 residues.

There are a few counts of this clonotype. The chain links TRBV28 to TRBJ1-1, with 7 bases lining up with TRBD1. Trimming at V came to 4 bases and at J to 0 bases, leaving 5 bases not matched to a gene. CDR3 length: 15 residues. Germline V CDR1 and CDR2: MDHEN, SYDVKM. This CDR3 reads CASSSAGQMNTEAFF. The CDR3 bases are TGTGCCAGCAGTTCCGCGGGACAGATGAACACTGAAGCTTTCTTT.

The genes are TRBV28 and TRBJ1-2, with TRBD1 matching over 10 bases. The CDR3 has 15 amino acids. The germline CDR1 and CDR2 sequences are MDHEN and SYDVKM. J was trimmed by 3 bases and V by 8 bases; bases with no gene match: 9. For the CDR3, the DNA is TGTGCCAGCTTCCCGGGGACAGGGGCTGACTATGGCTACACCTTC. As protein: CASFPGTGADYGYTF.

This clonotype was counted only a few times. V and J are TRBV5-1 and TRBJ2-7, with no clear D. The germline gives CDR1 SGHRS, CDR2 YFSETQ. Trimming pared 5 bases from V and 0 bases from J, leaving 15 bases between. The CDR3 runs 15 residues. The CDR3 sequence: CASRTGGTASYEQYF. DNA for the CDR3: TGCGCCAGCAGGACCGGTGGAACTGCCTCCTACGAGCAGTACTTC.

The chain has TRBV20-1 and TRBJ2-1, with 14 bases aligning to TRBD2. Germline V gives CDR1 DFQATT, CDR2 SNEGSKA (reference sequence). This CDR3 has 17 amino acids. CDR3 bases: TGCAGCTGCTCCGGGACTAGCGGGAGCGGCGCCTACAATGAGCAGTTCTTC. Translated, it gives CSCSGTSGSGAYNEQFF.

This chain connects TRBV20-1 to TRBJ2-5; 10 bases match TRBD2. The CDR3 covers 17 residues. V gave up 2 bases and J gave up 2 bases; unmatched junction bases: 11. From germline, CDR1 is DFQATT and CDR2 SNEGSKA (reference sequence). Here the CDR3 reads CSARKGHSGGNQETQYF. In nucleotides, the CDR3 is TGCAGTGCTAGAAAGGGACATAGCGGGGGGAATCAAGAGACCCAGTACTTC.

V is TRBV9 and J is TRBJ1-1; TRBD1 matches at 8 bases. This CDR3 comprises 14 residues. CDR1 is SGDLS and CDR2 is YYNGEE in the germline V gene. The V gene end was trimmed by 3 bases and the J gene end by 3 bases; junction bases not matched to a gene: 4. The DNA for the CDR3 is TGTGCCAGCAGCGCGGGACAGGACTACACTGAAGCTTTCTTT. Protein product: CASSAGQDYTEAFF.

The chain couples TRBV11-3 to TRBJ2-7, with TRBD1 matching 7 bases. Looked up from germline, CDR1 is SGHNT and CDR2 is YENEEA. V was pared by 2 bases and J by 6 bases, with 4 bases of the junction left unmatched. This CDR3 has 13 residues. CDR3 bases: TGTGCCAGCAGCTTACAGGGGGTTCGCGAGCAGTACTTC. Translation gives CASSLQGVREQYF.

This chain uses TRBV7-9 with TRBJ1-4; D not certain. Germline-derived CDR1 and CDR2 are SEHNR and FQNEAQ (reference sequence). The CDR3 is 13 residues long. V gave up 5 bases and J gave up 6 bases, with 10 bases separating them. The CDR3 sequence: CASSLREDEKLFF. DNA for the CDR3: TGTGCCAGCAGCCTTAGGGAGGATGAAAAACTGTTTTTT.

This clonotype was observed a few times. The chain has TRBV12-3 or TRBV12-4 and TRBJ1-1; no clear D. V was shortened by 1 base and J by 3 bases, with 6 bases between the two germline ends. The CDR3 contains 13 residues. CDR3 in DNA: TGTGCCAGCAGTTTAGTGGGGTACACTGAAGCTTTCTTT. Protein sequence: CASSLVGYTEAFF.